The 10 T cell receptor beta chains listed next were all sequenced from one sample in a study of CD8 T cells in Susac syndrome. Reverse transcription of roughly 0.45 to 1 ug RNA was performed with random hexamers. TCRdb used MiXCR to reprocess the immunoSEQ multiplex PCR reads, holding one entry per CDR3 protein. The table shows 250,000 to 300,000 distinct CDR3 sequences, with around 91% occurring only once. Sequenced input: CD8+ T cells from PBMCs. Receptor source: a human donor with multiple sclerosis.

This chain links TRBV28 with TRBJ1-5; no definite D call. This CDR3 spans 15 amino acids. V lost 4 bases, J lost 0 bases, and 10 bases lay in between. Per germline, CDR1 MDHEN and CDR2 SYDVKM. This chain's CDR3 is CASSSADYSNQPQHF. The CDR3 coding sequence is TGTGCCAGCAGTTCGGCAGATTATAGCAATCAGCCCCAGCATTTT.

This chain links TRBV5-4 with TRBJ2-7; tentative D call: TRBD1 (5 bases). The ends were cut back, 4 bases at V and 7 bases at J, with 18 bases in the middle. CDR1 and CDR2 from the germline V gene are SGHNT and YYREEE (reference sequence). This CDR3 contains 14 residues. CDR3 amino acids: CASSRESREGEQYF. The CDR3 DNA reads as TGTGCCAGCAGCCGCGAAAGCAGGGAAGGTGAGCAGTACTTC.

The chain links TRBV10-3 to TRBJ2-1, with 16 bases that match TRBD2. Trimming cost V 2 bases and J 5 bases; bases outside gene matches: 9. Germline V CDR1 and CDR2: ENHRY, SYGVKD. The CDR3 covers 19 residues. The CDR3 coding sequence is TGTGCCATCAGTGAGCCGCCGGGACTAGCGGGGGGGCCACACAATGAGCAGTTCTTC. Translation gives CAISEPPGLAGGPHNEQFF.

The DNA of the CDR3 is TGTGCCAGCAGCCAAGAAACGGGACAGGGGCCGGGAGAAAAACTGTTTTTT. This codes for CASSQETGQGPGEKLFF. The J gene is TRBJ1-4, the V gene TRBV3-1, with 10 bases fitting TRBD1. Losses at the gene ends were 0 bases for V and 8 bases for J; bases not matched to a gene: 9. The V gene's germline CDR1 is LGHDT and CDR2 YNNKEL (reference sequence). This CDR3 has 17 residues.

This chain joins TRBV18 and TRBJ2-1; 8 bases are shared with TRBD2. Germline trimming cut 1 base from V and 7 bases from J; bases unmatched to any gene: 6. The CDR3 totals 15 residues. In germline, CDR1 is KGHSH, CDR2 LQKENI. The CDR3 loop reads CASSPQAGAGNEQFF. The CDR3 nucleotides are TGTGCCAGCTCACCACAAGCGGGAGCGGGGAATGAGCAGTTCTTC. Combining the CDR3 with reference TRBV18 and TRBJ2-1 gives the whole variable domain NAGVMQNPRHLVRRRGQEARLRCSPMKGHSHVYWYRQLPEEGLKFMVYLQKENIIDESGMPKERFSAEFPKEGPSILRIQQVVRGDSAAYFCASSPQAGAGNEQFFGPGTRLTVL.

This chain uses TRBV6-1 with TRBJ1-3; possible D gene TRBD1, 5 bases. CDR3 length: 15 residues. The V gene lost 7 bases and the J gene lost 0 bases, with 13 bases spanning the gap. Germline CDR1 MNHNS, CDR2 SASEGT. Here the CDR3 reads CASKRDGLSGNTIYF. CDR3 DNA sequence: TGTGCCAGCAAGAGGGACGGACTCTCTGGAAACACCATATATTTT.

The CDR3 DNA sequence: TGCGCCAGCTCCGACAGGGGCCTTAACTATGGCTACACCTTC. Its translation: CASSDRGLNYGYTF. The genes are TRBV4-3 and TRBJ1-2; 8 bases match TRBD1. CDR3 length: 14 residues. The germline V gene encodes CDR1 LGHNA and CDR2 YSLEER. V lost 8 bases to trimming and J lost 1 base; unmatched junction nucleotides: 6.

The chain uses TRBV5-1 and TRBJ2-2; D might be TRBD2 (6 bases). CDR1 is SGHRS, CDR2 YFSETQ, per germline. V lost 1 base to trimming and J lost 2 bases, with 12 bases between them. The CDR3 is made up of 16 amino acids. The CDR3 region is CASSLWSGTNTGELFF. The CDR3 bases are TGCGCCAGCAGCTTGTGGTCAGGGACTAACACCGGGGAGCTGTTTTTT.

The CDR3 bases are TGTGCCATCAGTGATGTACAGGGCAATCAGCCCCAGCATTTT. Translating it yields CAISDVQGNQPQHF. V is TRBV10-3 and J is TRBJ1-5, with a tentative D call TRBD1 (5 bases). Germline V gene data show CDR1 as ENHRY and CDR2 as SYGVKD. The CDR3 spans 14 residues. The V end lost 3 bases, the J end lost 2 bases, and 8 bases lay between the germline ends.

The chain employs TRBV4-3 and TRBJ1-5; perhaps TRBD1 as D (6 bases). V was trimmed by 1 base and J by 8 bases, leaving 12 bases between them. The CDR3 consists of 14 residues. Germline loops: CDR1 LGHNA, CDR2 YSLEER. The CDR3: CASSQVRGAEPQHF. The DNA for the CDR3 is TGCGCCAGCAGCCAAGTCAGGGGTGCAGAGCCCCAGCATTTT.